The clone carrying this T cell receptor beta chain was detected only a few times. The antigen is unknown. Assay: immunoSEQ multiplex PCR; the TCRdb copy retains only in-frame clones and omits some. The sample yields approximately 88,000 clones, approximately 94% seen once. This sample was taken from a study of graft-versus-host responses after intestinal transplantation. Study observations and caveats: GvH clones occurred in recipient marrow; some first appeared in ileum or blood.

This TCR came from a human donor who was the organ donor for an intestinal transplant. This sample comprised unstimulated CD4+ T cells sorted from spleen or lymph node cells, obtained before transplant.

CDR3 DNA sequence: TGTGCCAGTAGTATCCAGCGCAATCAGCCCCAGCATTTT. Its protein product is CASSIQRNQPQHF. The J gene is TRBJ1-5, the V gene TRBV19; D unresolved. The germline V and J ends were trimmed by 3 bases and 2 bases, with 5 bases remaining between them. CDR3 length: 13 amino acids. Germline lookup yields CDR1 LNHDA and CDR2 SQIVND (reference sequence).